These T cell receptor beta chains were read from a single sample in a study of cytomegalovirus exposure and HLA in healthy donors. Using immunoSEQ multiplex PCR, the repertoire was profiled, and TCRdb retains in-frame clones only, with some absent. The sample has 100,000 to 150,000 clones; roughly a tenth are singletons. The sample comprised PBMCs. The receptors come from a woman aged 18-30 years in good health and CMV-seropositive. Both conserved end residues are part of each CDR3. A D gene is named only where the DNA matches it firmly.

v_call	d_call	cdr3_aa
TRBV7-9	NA	CASSAPYEQYF
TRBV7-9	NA	CASSRVAGSTEAFF
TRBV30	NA	CAWRRPSGNTGELFF
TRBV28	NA	CASSFAGKVYGYTF
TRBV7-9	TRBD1	CASSWGTGGDTEAFF
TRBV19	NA	CASSIGGNFDSPLHF
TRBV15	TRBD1	CATSTGQGPSPGELFF
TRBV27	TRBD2	CASQTGTRKFF
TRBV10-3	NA	CAISDRLVLETQYF
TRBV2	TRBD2	CASTLQGSGSSYEQYF
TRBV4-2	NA	CASSQPQESSYNEQFF
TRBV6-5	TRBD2	CASNPGTSESYEQYF
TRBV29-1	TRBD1	CSSGTGAGRAF
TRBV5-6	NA	CASSLAGDLAAMNTEAFF
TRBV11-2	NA	CASSLLSGTEAFF
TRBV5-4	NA	CASSPRRGETEAFF
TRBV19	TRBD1	CASSDAPGTESQETQYF
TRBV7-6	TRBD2	CASSLSLAGGLLEQYF
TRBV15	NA	CATSEGGGGPTGELFF
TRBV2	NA	CASSGVPGLKGNTIYF
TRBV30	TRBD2	CAWNDRLAGVYETQYF
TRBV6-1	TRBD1	CASTLPQGAREQYF
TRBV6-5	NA	CASSYSSRATQYF